One and the same sample provided the 23 T cell receptor beta chains below, sequenced in a study of cytomegalovirus exposure and HLA in healthy donors. The PCR employed 60 Vbeta primers together with 13 Jbeta primers. Assay used: immunoSEQ multiplex PCR; TCRdb lists only in-frame clones, some missing. This sample's table has 150,000 or so clones. Sequencing was carried out using PBMCs. Source of these receptors: a woman aged 50 to 65 in good health and CMV-seronegative.

The chain employs TRBV5-6 and TRBJ2-1; 10 bases are a match to TRBD1. With 3 bases clipped from V and 7 bases from J, the junction kept 4 bases outside the gene matches. Germline CDR1 and CDR2: SGHDT and YYEEEE. CDR3 length equals 14 residues. The CDR3 DNA reads TGTGCCAGCAGCTCCGGGACAGGGGTAAATGAGCAGTTCTTC. Protein sequence: CASSSGTGVNEQFF.

The V call is TRBV7-9, the J call TRBJ2-7; 9 nucleotides match TRBD2. V dropped 5 bases and J dropped 2; count of bases not matched to a gene: 7. Germline CDR1 SEHNR, CDR2 FQNEAQ (reference sequence). CDR3 length equals 15 residues. CDR3 nucleotides: TGTGCCAGCAGCAGCGGGGGGACATACACCTACGAGCAGTACTTC. Protein: CASSSGGTYTYEQYF. The variable domain in full, completed from reference TRBV7-9 and TRBJ2-7, reads DTGVSQNPRHKITKRGQNVTFRCDPISEHNRLYWYRQTLGQGPEFLTYFQNEAQLEKSRLLSDRFSAERPKGSFSTLEIQRTEQGDSAMYLCASSSGGTYTYEQYFGPGTRLTVT.

The rearrangement joins TRBV6-1 to TRBJ2-1; 8 bases match TRBD2. Germline CDR1 MNHNS, CDR2 SASEGT. J was trimmed by 7 bases and V by 1 base; bases with no gene match: 15. The CDR3 spans 18 residues. The CDR3 sequence: CASSEGVSGARGGNEQFF. The CDR3 DNA reads as TGTGCCAGCAGTGAAGGGGTTAGCGGGGCCCGAGGTGGGAATGAGCAGTTCTTC.

The V call is TRBV6-4, the J call TRBJ2-3, with D unresolved. Germline loops: CDR1 MRHNA, CDR2 SNTAGT. CDR3 size: 14 residues. The V end lost 6 bases, the J end lost 0 bases, and 10 bases lay between the germline ends. CDR3 sequence: CASSAAVSTDTQYF. The CDR3 bases are TGTGCCAGCAGCGCCGCGGTGAGCACAGATACGCAGTATTTT.

This chain links TRBV19 with TRBJ1-1; TRBD1 matches at 12 bases. The V gene end was trimmed by 5 bases and the J gene end by 10 bases; junction bases not matched to a gene: 5. The CDR3 extends over 13 amino acids. Germline V gene data show CDR1 as LNHDA and CDR2 as SQIVND (reference sequence). CDR3 bases: TGTGCCAGTAGTCCGGGACAGGGGGCAGCAGCTTTCTTT. It is translated as CASSPGQGAAAFF.

V usage is TRBV7-3 and J usage is TRBJ1-1, with a tentative D call TRBD1 (6 bases). There are 14 residues in the CDR3. CDR1 SGHTA and CDR2 FQGTGA come from the germline V gene. V dropped 3 bases and J dropped 1 base, with 9 bases sitting between them. DNA of the CDR3: TGTGCCAGCAGCTTTGCAGGGGCGAACACTGAAGCTTTCTTT. The encoded protein is CASSFAGANTEAFF.

This chain links TRBV5-1 with TRBJ2-7; D is uncertain. Germline V CDR1 and CDR2: SGHRS, YFSETQ. V was clipped by 0 bases and J by 2 bases, with 9 bases between them. The CDR3 is 14 residues long. CDR3 sequence: CASSLVVGAYEQYF. CDR3 nucleotides: TGCGCCAGCAGCTTGGTTGTGGGCGCCTACGAGCAGTACTTC.

The chain has TRBV5-4 and TRBJ2-2; 10 bases are a match to TRBD2. CDR1 SGHNT and CDR2 YYREEE come from the germline V gene (reference sequence). J was trimmed by 2 bases and V by 4 bases; bases with no gene match: 2. This CDR3 region has 15 residues. The CDR3 DNA sequence: TGTGCCAGCAGCCAGCGGGGGGGCAACACCGGGGAGCTGTTTTTT. Protein product: CASSQRGGNTGELFF.

The chain has TRBV28 and TRBJ1-5; D possibly corresponds to TRBD1 (5 bases). Looked up from germline, CDR1 is MDHEN and CDR2 is SYDVKM. The CDR3 has 13 residues. V gave up 11 bases and J gave up 5 bases, with 16 bases separating them. The CDR3, as DNA: TGTGCCGCGGCGGCAGGGAGGTATCAGCCCCAGCATTTT. Encoded protein: CAAAAGRYQPQHF.

The chain employs TRBV21-1 and TRBJ1-2; TRBD1, as called in the table, went unchecked against the DNA. TRBV21-1 is a documented pseudogene. The CDR3 covers 17 residues. The CDR3 here is CASSKVGRVNPPYGYTF. The CDR3 region has the DNA TGTGCCAGCAGCAAAGTTGGCAGGGTAAACCCACCCTATGGCTACACCTTC.

The chain couples TRBV19 to TRBJ1-2; D gene unclear. CDR3 length: 14 amino acids. The ends were cut back, 3 bases at V and 2 bases at J, with 10 bases in the middle. Per the germline V gene, CDR1 is LNHDA and CDR2 is SQIVND (reference sequence). The CDR3 region has the DNA TGTGCCAGTAGTATCGGGAGTTCGAACTATGGCTACACCTTC. Its translation is CASSIGSSNYGYTF. Full variable domain (remainder filled in from reference TRBV19 and TRBJ1-2): DGGITQSPKYLFRKEGQNVTLSCEQNLNHDAMYWYRQDPGQGLRLIYYSQIVNDFQKGDIAEGYSVSREKKESFPLTVTSAQKNPTAFYLCASSIGSSNYGYTFGSGTRLTVV.

This chain connects TRBV7-2 to TRBJ1-5; possibly TRBD1 for D (6 bases). Germline CDR1 is SGHTA and CDR2 is FQGNSA. The CDR3 is 13 residues long. The germline V and J ends were trimmed by 3 bases and 7 bases, with 10 bases remaining between them. The CDR3 DNA is TGTGCCAGCAGCTTTAGGGGGGGACAGCCCCAGCATTTT. Amino acid sequence: CASSFRGGQPQHF.

The CDR3 bases are TGTGCCAGCTCACCAAGTCTGGGGAGTGATGAGCAGTTCTTC. Translated, it gives CASSPSLGSDEQFF. The rearrangement links TRBV18 to TRBJ2-1; tentative D call: TRBD2 (5 bases). Trimming removed 2 bases from V and 8 bases from J, with 13 bases in between. CDR1 is KGHSH and CDR2 is LQKENI in the germline V gene. The CDR3 spans 14 residues.

V is TRBV6-6 and J is TRBJ1-4, with TRBD1 matching 8 bases. V trimming: 0 bases; J trimming: 7 bases; junction bases outside the gene matches: 4. CDR3 length equals 15 residues. Germline V gives CDR1 MNHNY, CDR2 SVGAGI (reference sequence). The CDR3 spells CASSYSTGEGEKLFF. CDR3 DNA: TGTGCCAGCAGTTACTCGACAGGGGAGGGTGAAAAACTGTTTTTT.

V is TRBV7-8 and J is TRBJ1-3; the D is unclear. Trimming left V 0 bases short and J 0 bases short, with 9 bases between. Looked up from germline, CDR1 is SGHVS and CDR2 is FQNEAQ. The CDR3 consists of 16 residues. In DNA, the CDR3 is TGTGCCAGCAGCTTAGCGGGGAGGTTCTCTGGAAACACCATATATTTT. The encoded protein is CASSLAGRFSGNTIYF.

V and J are TRBV29-1 and TRBJ1-1; 7 nucleotides match TRBD1. With V trimmed by 4 bases and J by 1 base, 6 bases remained unmatched. Germline CDR1 is SQVTM and CDR2 is ANQGSEA. The CDR3 extends over 14 amino acids. The CDR3 sequence is CSVASGQPNTEAFF. Here the CDR3 DNA reads TGCAGCGTTGCCTCGGGACAGCCGAACACTGAAGCTTTCTTT.

The gene calls are TRBV14 and TRBJ1-2; no reliable D call. This CDR3 is 15 amino acids long. V lost 1 base and J 4 bases, leaving 13 bases between the germline ends. Germline CDR1 SGHDN, CDR2 FVKESK. As DNA, the CDR3 is TGTGCCAGCAGCCAAGGCGGTTCGCTAATCTATGGCTACACCTTC. The encoded protein is CASSQGGSLIYGYTF.

This chain uses TRBV19 with TRBJ1-3, with D maybe TRBD1 (5 bases). V was pared by 4 bases and J by 9 bases, with 13 bases between. There are 13 residues in the CDR3. In germline, CDR1 is LNHDA, CDR2 SQIVND (reference sequence). CDR3 nucleotides: TGTGCCAGTAGTACGGGACTTTGGGTCACCATATATTTT. As protein: CASSTGLWVTIYF. Full variable domain (missing parts from reference TRBV19 and TRBJ1-3): DGGITQSPKYLFRKEGQNVTLSCEQNLNHDAMYWYRQDPGQGLRLIYYSQIVNDFQKGDIAEGYSVSREKKESFPLTVTSAQKNPTAFYLCASSTGLWVTIYFGEGSWLTVV.

The V gene is TRBV7-9, the J gene TRBJ1-1; TRBD1 is a possible D gene (6 bases). The germline V gene encodes CDR1 SEHNR and CDR2 FQNEAQ (reference sequence). The CDR3 loop spans 11 amino acids. The CDR3 loop reads CGGGGGTEAFF. The DNA for the CDR3 is TGTGGAGGGGGTGGGGGCACTGAAGCTTTCTTT.

This chain joins TRBV9 and TRBJ1-3; D is uncertain. Trimming left V 4 bases short and J 0 bases short, with 17 bases between. Germline V gives CDR1 SGDLS, CDR2 YYNGEE. The CDR3 extends over 17 amino acids. The CDR3 spells CASSSRGGVNSGNTIYF. Here the CDR3 DNA reads TGTGCCAGCAGCTCACGGGGTGGAGTTAACTCTGGAAACACCATATATTTT.

This chain uses TRBV13 with TRBJ2-5; 9 bases are a match to TRBD2. V shed 5 bases, J shed 0 bases, and the junction held 10 bases outside the gene matches. CDR3 length: 17 amino acids. Looked up from germline, CDR1 is PRHDT and CDR2 is FYEKMQ (reference sequence). The CDR3 DNA follows: TGTGCCAGCAGCGGCCTACGCGGGGGGGCGTACCAAGAGACCCAGTACTTC. As protein: CASSGLRGGAYQETQYF.

This chain links TRBV30 with TRBJ1-2; TRBD1 is a possible D gene (5 bases). V gave up 5 bases and J gave up 2 bases, with 15 bases separating them. The CDR3 has 14 residues. In germline, CDR1 is GTSNPN, CDR2 SVGIG (reference sequence). The CDR3 here is CAWGRQGGNYGYTF. As DNA, the CDR3 is TGTGCCTGGGGTAGGCAGGGAGGAAACTATGGCTACACCTTC. The entire variable domain, with the rest obtained from reference TRBV30 and TRBJ1-2, is as follows: SQTIHQWPATLVQPVGSPLSLECTVEGTSNPNLYWYRQAAGRGLQLLFYSVGIGQISSEVPQNLSASRPQDRQFILSSKKLLLSDSGFYLCAWGRQGGNYGYTFGSGTRLTVV.

The chain joins TRBV28 to TRBJ2-7, with 11 nucleotides matching TRBD2. Unmatched junction bases numbered 10, after V lost 6 bases and J lost 0 bases. Germline V lookup: CDR1 MDHEN, CDR2 SYDVKM. CDR3 length: 17 residues. CDR3 in amino acids: CASSSLAGGPPSYEQYF. The CDR3 nucleotides are TGTGCCAGCAGCTCGCTAGCGGGAGGACCACCCTCCTACGAGCAGTACTTC.